This T cell receptor beta chain was captured in a study of cytomegalovirus exposure and HLA in healthy donors. Study-wide findings and caveats: Among immune exposure information, only CMV serostatus was available. Analyzed later, association rates of TCRs varied across HLA loci, with DRB1 most and HLA-C fewest. Several of the most significant clusters appeared linked to common viral pathogens, based on a later analysis.

The V segment lost 2 bases and the J segment 9 bases; nucleotides outside the gene matches: 14. The CDR3 spans 17 residues. Germline CDR1 is SGHTA and CDR2 is FQGTGA. On this clone itself: Its specificity is not known.

It was with 60 Vbeta and 13 Jbeta primers that the PCR ran. Sequencing was performed with immunoSEQ multiplex PCR; in TCRdb, only in-frame clones are kept and a portion is missing. The sample lists approximately 210,000 clones; approximately 80% were seen once. Source material: PBMCs. The chain combines TRBV7-3 with TRBJ2-1, with TRBD1 identical over 9 bases. The TCR was taken from a woman aged 45-59 years in good health and CMV-seropositive. The CDR3, as DNA: TGTGCCAGCAGCTTATCTCTCGGGACAGGGTATATCGGTGAGCAGTTCTTC. This encodes CASSLSLGTGYIGEQFF.